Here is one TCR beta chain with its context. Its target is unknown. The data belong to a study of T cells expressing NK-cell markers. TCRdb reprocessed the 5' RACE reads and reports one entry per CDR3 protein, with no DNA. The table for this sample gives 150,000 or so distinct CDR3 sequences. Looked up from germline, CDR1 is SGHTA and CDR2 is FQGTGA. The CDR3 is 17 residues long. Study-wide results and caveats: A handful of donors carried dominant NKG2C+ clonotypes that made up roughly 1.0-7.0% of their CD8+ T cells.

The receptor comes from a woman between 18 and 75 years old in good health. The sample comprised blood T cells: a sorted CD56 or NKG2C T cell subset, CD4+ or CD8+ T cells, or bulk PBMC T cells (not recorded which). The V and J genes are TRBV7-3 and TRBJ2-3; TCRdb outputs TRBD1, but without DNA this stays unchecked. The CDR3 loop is CASSLKNPGDFTDTQYF.